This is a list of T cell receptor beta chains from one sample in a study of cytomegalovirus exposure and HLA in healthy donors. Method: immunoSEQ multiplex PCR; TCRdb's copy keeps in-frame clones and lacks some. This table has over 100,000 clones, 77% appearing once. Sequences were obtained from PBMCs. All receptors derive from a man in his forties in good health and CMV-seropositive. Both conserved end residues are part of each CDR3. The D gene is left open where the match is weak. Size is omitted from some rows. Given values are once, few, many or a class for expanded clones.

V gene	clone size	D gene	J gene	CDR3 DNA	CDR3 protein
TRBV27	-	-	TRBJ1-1	TGTGCCAGCAGTTTCAATGAACGGGTGGGCACTGAAGCTTTCTTT	CASSFNERVGTEAFF
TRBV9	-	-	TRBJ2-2	TGTGCCAGCAGCGTAGATCAGGGGTACACCGGGGAGCTGTTTTTT	CASSVDQGYTGELFF
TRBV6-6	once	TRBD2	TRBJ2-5	TGTGCCAGCAGTTCGATAGCGGGGGTAGAGACCCAGTACTTC	CASSSIAGVETQYF
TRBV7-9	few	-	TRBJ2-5	TGTGCCAGCAGCTTTGAGTCTCAAGAGACCCAGTACTTC	CASSFESQETQYF
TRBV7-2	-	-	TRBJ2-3	TGTGCCAGCAGCCCCGAGGCCGTTACGCAGTATTTT	CASSPEAVTQYF
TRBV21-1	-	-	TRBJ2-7	TGTGCCAGCAGCCCTCAGGGCTACGAGCAGTACTTC	CASSPQGYEQYF
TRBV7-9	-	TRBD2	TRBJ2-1	TGTGCCAGCAGCTCGGCGCGGGGGTCCTACAATGAGCAGTTCTTC	CASSSARGSYNEQFF
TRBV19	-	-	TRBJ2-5	TGTGCCACACAAGGGGACCAAGAGACCCAGTACTTC	CATQGDQETQYF
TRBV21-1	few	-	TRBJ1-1	TGTGCCAGCAGCAAAAAGGGACAGGATACTGAAGCTTTCTTT	CASSKKGQDTEAFF
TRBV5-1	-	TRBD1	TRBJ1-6	TGCGCCAGCAGCTTGGTGGCGGGACAGACTAATTCACCCCTCCACTTT	CASSLVAGQTNSPLHF
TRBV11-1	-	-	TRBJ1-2	TGTGCCAGCAGCTTAGCCTCCAGGGCGGGAGGCTACACCTTC	CASSLASRAGGYTF
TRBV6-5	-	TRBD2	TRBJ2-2	TGTGCCAGCAGTTACCGGGGGGGGGTCGGGGAGCTGTTTTTT	CASSYRGGVGELFF
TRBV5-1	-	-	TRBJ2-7	TGCGCCAGCAGCTTGGACAGGGCCTACGAGCAGTACTTC	CASSLDRAYEQYF
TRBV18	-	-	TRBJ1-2	TGTGCCAGCTCACCACCTAAGATCGGTTTTGGCTACACCTTC	CASSPPKIGFGYTF
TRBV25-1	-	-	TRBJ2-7	TGTGCCAGCAGTGACCCCCTTGAGTCTGAGCAGTACTTC	CASSDPLESEQYF
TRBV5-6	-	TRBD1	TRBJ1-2	TGTGCCAGCAGCTTGGGGGGACAGGAGATAGGCGGCTACACCTTC	CASSLGGQEIGGYTF
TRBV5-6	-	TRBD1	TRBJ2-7	TGTGCCAGCAGCGCCAGACAGGGGGCGGACTACGAGCAGTACTTC	CASSARQGADYEQYF
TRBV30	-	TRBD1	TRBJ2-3	TGTGCCTGGAGTGTACTGGGACAGGGGGGAGATACGCAGTATTTT	CAWSVLGQGGDTQYF
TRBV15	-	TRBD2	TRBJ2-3	TGTGCCACCAGCAGAAGCCTTCCTCGTGTAGCGGGTAGCACAGATACGCAGTATTTT	CATSRSLPRVAGSTDTQYF
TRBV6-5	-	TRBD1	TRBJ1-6	TGTGCCGGCAGCCCCGACAGGGCTCACAATTCACCCCTCCACTTT	CAGSPDRAHNSPLHF
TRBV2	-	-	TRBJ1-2	TGTGCCAGCAGTGAACTACAGGCCGCCTATGGCTACACCTTC	CASSELQAAYGYTF
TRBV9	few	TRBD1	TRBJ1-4	TGTGCCAGCAGCGGAGGGACAGCGATCTATGAAAAACTGTTTTTT	CASSGGTAIYEKLFF
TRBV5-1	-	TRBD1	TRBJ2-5	TGCGCCAGCAGCCTATATCGGACAGGAGCCTTACAAGAGACCCAGTACTTC	CASSLYRTGALQETQYF
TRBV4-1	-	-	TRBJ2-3	TGCGCCAGCAGCCAAGACAGATCCGGGGTTGGGACAGATACGCAGTATTTT	CASSQDRSGVGTDTQYF
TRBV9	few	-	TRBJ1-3	TGTGCCAGCAGCGTAAGTTGGACAGTTGGAAACACCATATATTTT	CASSVSWTVGNTIYF
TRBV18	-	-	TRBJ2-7	TGTGCCAGCTCACCCCAGACAGTTCGTTCCTCCTACGAGCAGTACTTC	CASSPQTVRSSYEQYF
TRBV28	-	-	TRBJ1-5	TGTGCCAGCAAGAAGACGGGGATTCGACATAGCAATCAGCCCCAGCATTTT	CASKKTGIRHSNQPQHF
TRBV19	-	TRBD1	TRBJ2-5	TGTGCCAGTAGTAGGGACAGGGGAGAGACCCAGTACTTC	CASSRDRGETQYF
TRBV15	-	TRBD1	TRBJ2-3	TGTGCCACCAGCCCTACAAGGATTATAGGGACAGAAGCTAGCACAGATACGCAGTATTTT	CATSPTRIIGTEASTDTQYF
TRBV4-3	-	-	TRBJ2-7	TGCGCCAGCAGCCAAGACTTGACTCTAGCCGAGCAGTACTTC	CASSQDLTLAEQYF
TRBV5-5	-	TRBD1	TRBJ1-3	TGTGCCAGCAGCTTAGGGACAGGGAAGACGCGGAACACCATATATTTT	CASSLGTGKTRNTIYF
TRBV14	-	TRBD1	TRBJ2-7	TGTGCCAGCAGCCAAGGGACAGGACTTTCCTACGAGCAGTACTTC	CASSQGTGLSYEQYF
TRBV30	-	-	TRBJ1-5	TGTGCCTGGAGTGTCCAGGGGCCCTTTCAGCCCCAGCATTTT	CAWSVQGPFQPQHF
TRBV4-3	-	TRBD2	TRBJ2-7	TGCGCCAGCAGCCAAGGGTCGGGAGGGGGGGCAGGGCCCGAGCAGTACTTC	CASSQGSGGGAGPEQYF
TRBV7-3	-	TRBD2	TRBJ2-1	TGTGCCAGCAGCTTGGCTAGCGGGGGATACTCCTACAATGAGCAGTTCTTC	CASSLASGGYSYNEQFF
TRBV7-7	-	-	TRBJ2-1	TGTGCTAGCAGCCCCGGTAACTCCTACAATGAGCAGTTCTTC	CASSPGNSYNEQFF
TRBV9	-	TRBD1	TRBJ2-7	TGTGCCAGCAGCGTAGCGCCCTGGGACAGGGTCCACGAGCAGTACTTC	CASSVAPWDRVHEQYF